The text below deals with one T cell receptor (beta chain). This specimen belongs to a study of OX40 agonist ivuxolimab in advanced cancers. About the study: Patients were infused with ivuxolimab every 2 weeks at 0.01 to 10 mg/kg. Three patients responded partially, comprising one with hepatocellular carcinoma and two with cutaneous melanoma.

TCRdb's table, derived via immunoSEQ multiplex PCR, lists solely in-frame clones and lacks some. The sample lists fewer than 85,000 clones, approximately 83% occurring once. Trimming removed 1 base at V and 6 bases at J, with 13 bases between. Germline CDR1 SEHNR, CDR2 FQNEAQ (reference sequence). CDR3 size: 15 residues. This sequence originates from an adult with an advanced solid tumor such as melanoma, head and neck, liver or kidney cancer. The chain couples TRBV7-9 to TRBJ2-1; D is perhaps TRBD1 (6 bases). The specimen was CD4+ or CD8+ T cells sorted from blood, collected in a trial of the OX40 agonist ivuxolimab. The CDR3 DNA is TGTGCCAGCAGCTTAGGCCAGGGGAGCGTCAATGAGCAGTTCTTC. This gives the protein CASSLGQGSVNEQFF. The whole variable domain, filled in from reference TRBV7-9 and TRBJ2-1, reads DTGVSQNPRHKITKRGQNVTFRCDPISEHNRLYWYRQTLGQGPEFLTYFQNEAQLEKSRLLSDRFSAERPKGSFSTLEIQRTEQGDSAMYLCASSLGQGSVNEQFFGPGTRLTVL.